This T cell receptor beta chain was captured by sequencing in a study of blood T cell repertoires in COVID-19. About the research overall: Sites across the United States, Italy and Spain contributed samples from acute and convalescent COVID-19.

The table came from immunoSEQ multiplex PCR; TCRdb's copy has only in-frame clones and leaves some out. The profile shows about 15,000 clones, about 86% of them singletons. V was shortened by 0 bases and J by 9 bases, with 10 bases between the two germline ends. The CDR3 sequence is 13 residues long. The germline gives CDR1 SGDLS, CDR2 YYNGEE. Sequencing was done on a sample of peripheral blood. The chain joins TRBV9 to TRBJ2-1, with D possibly being TRBD2 (6 bases). The receptor was derived from a man between 60 and 70 years old with acute or convalescent COVID-19. CDR3 residues: CASSVGVEGEQFF. DNA of the CDR3: TGTGCCAGCAGCGTAGGGGTGGAGGGTGAGCAGTTCTTC.